These 19 T cell receptor beta chains originate from one sample sequenced in a study of cytomegalovirus exposure and HLA in healthy donors. Both 60 Vbeta primers and 13 Jbeta primers went into the PCR. TCRdb's copy holds only in-frame clones and misses some; the assay was immunoSEQ multiplex PCR. The table records about 190,000 clones, 80% to 85% of them present only once. The sample comprised PBMCs. The origin of the receptors is a boy younger than 10 in good health and CMV-seronegative.

The chain combines TRBV5-1 with TRBJ2-7; D is undetermined. Germline V gene sequence: CDR1 SGHRS, CDR2 YFSETQ. V was trimmed by 2 bases and J by 0 bases, leaving 9 bases between them. The CDR3 loop spans 14 amino acids. CDR3 sequence: CASSLATGSYEQYF. CDR3 DNA: TGCGCCAGCAGCTTAGCCACCGGCTCCTACGAGCAGTACTTC.

The chain couples TRBV5-1 to TRBJ2-7; D may be TRBD1 (5 bases). V gave up 4 bases and J gave up 0 bases, with 17 bases separating them. CDR1 SGHRS and CDR2 YFSETQ come from the germline V gene. The CDR3 has 16 amino acids. In DNA, the CDR3 is TGCGCCAGCAGCCGCGTTACAGGTACGAGCTCCTACGAGCAGTACGTC. This gives the protein CASSRVTGTSSYEQYV.

V gene TRBV27 combines with J gene TRBJ2-3; 13 bases are shared with TRBD2. V lost 6 bases, J lost 0 bases, and 6 bases stayed unmatched. CDR3 size: 17 residues. Germline-derived CDR1 and CDR2 are MNHEY and SMNVEV (reference sequence). The CDR3 protein is CASRTEGLAGSTDTQYF. CDR3 bases: TGTGCCAGCAGGACCGAGGGACTAGCGGGAAGCACAGATACGCAGTATTTT.

The CDR3, as DNA: TGTGCCAGCAGCACATTGAACACTGAAGCTTTCTTT. Amino acids: CASSTLNTEAFF. V gene TRBV14 combines with J gene TRBJ1-1, with D unclear. This CDR3 contains 12 residues. The V end was cut by 5 bases, the J end by 0 bases, with 4 bases between. Germline V gene lookup returns CDR1 SGHDN and CDR2 FVKESK.

This sequence joins TRBV7-6 and TRBJ1-1; D possibly corresponds to TRBD1 (5 bases). Germline loops: CDR1 SGHVS, CDR2 FNYEAQ. Trimming took off 3 bases at V and 4 bases at J, with 12 bases between the two ends. This CDR3 is built from 14 residues. Here the CDR3 reads CASSLGPGGTEAFF. The DNA for the CDR3 is TGTGCCAGCAGCTTGGGGCCGGGTGGCACTGAAGCTTTCTTT.

This chain joins TRBV13 and TRBJ2-1, with 8 bases aligning to TRBD2. Germline values: CDR1 PRHDT, CDR2 FYEKMQ (reference sequence). With V trimmed by 1 base and J by 9 bases, 5 bases remained unmatched. CDR3 size: 14 residues. CDR3 amino acids: CASSLAGGRPEQFF. The CDR3 DNA reads as TGTGCCAGCAGCTTAGCGGGAGGGCGGCCTGAGCAGTTCTTC.

V usage is TRBV11-2 and J usage is TRBJ2-7; TRBD2 agrees at 13 bases. The CDR3 consists of 16 residues. Germline V lookup: CDR1 SGHAT, CDR2 FQNNGV. Trimming cost V 7 bases and J 2 bases; bases outside gene matches: 8. The CDR3 DNA follows: TGTGCCAGCACCCCGCCCGGGACTAGCGGGACCTACGAGCAGTACTTC. Translating it yields CASTPPGTSGTYEQYF. Combining the CDR3 with reference TRBV11-2 and TRBJ2-7 gives the whole variable domain EAGVAQSPRYKIIEKRQSVAFWCNPISGHATLYWYQQILGQGPKLLIQFQNNGVVDDSQLPKDRFSAERLKGVDSTLKIQPAKLEDSAVYLCASTPPGTSGTYEQYFGPGTRLTVT.

This chain uses TRBV4-3 with TRBJ1-6; 7 positions match TRBD1. The ends lost 2 bases at V and 6 bases at J; junction bases unmatched: 7. The V gene's germline CDR1 is LGHNA and CDR2 YSLEER. This CDR3 region has 16 residues. CDR3 bases: TGCGCCAGCAGCCAATACGGGACAGATATTAATTCACCCCTCCACTTT. Translation gives CASSQYGTDINSPLHF.

The gene calls are TRBV5-6 and TRBJ2-1; a possible D gene is TRBD2 (5 bases). This CDR3 contains 12 residues. The V and J ends lost 1 base and 11 bases respectively, with 10 bases between them. The germline V gene encodes CDR1 SGHDT and CDR2 YYEEEE. The chain's CDR3 is CASSLTGNQQFF. As DNA, the CDR3 is TGTGCCAGCAGCTTGACCGGGAACCAGCAGTTCTTC.

The chain combines TRBV9 with TRBJ2-3; D perhaps matches TRBD2 (6 bases). Per germline, CDR1 SGDLS and CDR2 YYNGEE. V was trimmed by 3 bases and J by 0 bases, leaving 11 bases between them. There are 15 residues in the CDR3. The CDR3 reads CASSATGTSTDTQYF. The CDR3 nucleotides read TGTGCCAGCAGCGCTACCGGGACTAGCACAGATACGCAGTATTTT.

V gene TRBV4-3 combines with J gene TRBJ2-6, with a weak D call TRBD2 (5 bases). V dropped 1 base and J dropped 0 bases, with 25 bases sitting between them. The CDR3 covers 22 residues. Germline V lookup: CDR1 LGHNA, CDR2 YSLEER. In nucleotides, the CDR3 is TGCGCCAGCAGCCAAGTGGACTTACACCGAACCCGAAACAGCTCTGGGGCCAACGTCCTGACTTTC. This encodes CASSQVDLHRTRNSSGANVLTF.

This clone appeared once. The genes are TRBV14 and TRBJ2-5; 10 bases agree with TRBD2. The CDR3 has 17 residues. The J segment lost 1 base and the V segment lost 0 bases, leaving 5 bases of the junction unmatched. The germline CDR1 and CDR2 sequences are SGHDN and FVKESK. This chain's CDR3 is CASSQDRIAGGQETQYF. The CDR3 DNA reads TGTGCCAGCAGCCAAGATAGGATAGCGGGGGGCCAAGAGACCCAGTACTTC.

The chain employs TRBV28 and TRBJ2-7, with TRBD2 matching 10 bases. Trimming took 1 base from V and 4 from J; bases not matched to a gene: 4. The CDR3 is 15 residues long. Germline-derived CDR1 and CDR2 are MDHEN and SYDVKM. The DNA of the CDR3 is TGTGCCAGCAGTTTATCTCCAGCGGGAGGGTACGAGCAGTACTTC. Its translation: CASSLSPAGGYEQYF. The variable domain in full, with the rest retrieved from reference TRBV28 and TRBJ2-7, is DVKVTQSSRYLVKRTGEKVFLECVQDMDHENMFWYRQDPGLGLRLIYFSYDVKMKEKGDIPEGYSVSREKKERFSLILESASTNQTSMYLCASSLSPAGGYEQYFGPGTRLTVT.

This chain links TRBV19 with TRBJ2-3; D possibly corresponds to TRBD1 (5 bases). Germline CDR1 is LNHDA and CDR2 is SQIVND (reference sequence). CDR3 length: 12 residues. Trimming removed 5 bases from V and 9 bases from J, with 12 bases in between. Written as DNA, the CDR3 is TGTGCCAGTAGTCCCCTGCAGGGCACGCAGTATTTT. Its translation is CASSPLQGTQYF.

The chain uses TRBV7-2 and TRBJ2-1; TRBD2 agrees at 11 bases. Per the germline V gene, CDR1 is SGHTA and CDR2 is FQGNSA. The CDR3 extends over 14 amino acids. V shed 3 bases and J 7 bases; nucleotides not matched to a gene: 2. The CDR3 is CASSFSGGGNEQFF. Here the CDR3 DNA reads TGTGCCAGCAGCTTTAGCGGGGGGGGAAATGAGCAGTTCTTC. The complete variable domain, with remaining parts taken from reference TRBV7-2 and TRBJ2-1, reads GAGVSQSPSNKVTEKGKDVELRCDPISGHTALYWYRQSLGQGLEFLIYFQGNSAPDKSGLPSDRFSAERTGGSVSTLTIQRTQQEDSAVYLCASSFSGGGNEQFFGPGTRLTVL.

This clone has a handful of counts. The chain carries TRBV2 and TRBJ1-2; 8 bases agree with TRBD1. Per germline, CDR1 SNHLY and CDR2 FYNNEI. The junction had 26 bases not matched to a gene; V was cut back by 6 bases and J by 5 bases. This CDR3 region has 20 residues. This CDR3 reads CASSHQAPWTGTKSLYGYTF. CDR3 in DNA: TGTGCCAGCAGCCACCAAGCCCCCTGGACAGGGACAAAGTCGCTGTATGGCTACACCTTC.

This rearrangement joins TRBV11-2 to TRBJ1-1; the D is unclear. V dropped 3 bases and J dropped 0 bases, with 8 bases sitting between them. The germline gives CDR1 SGHAT, CDR2 FQNNGV. The CDR3 extends over 14 amino acids. Here the CDR3 DNA reads TGTGCCAGCAGCTTTTCTATCCTGAACACTGAAGCTTTCTTT. Its translation is CASSFSILNTEAFF.

The rearrangement joins TRBV5-5 to TRBJ1-4; D remains ambiguous. Germline V gives CDR1 SGHKS, CDR2 YYEKEE (reference sequence). The CDR3 totals 14 residues. V was cut by 4 bases and J by 4 bases, with 11 bases left in between. The CDR3 loop is CASSADGGNEKLFF. CDR3 DNA sequence: TGTGCCAGCAGCGCGGACGGAGGTAATGAAAAACTGTTTTTT.

The rearrangement joins TRBV5-1 to TRBJ1-4, with a possible D match to TRBD1 (6 bases). The germline gives CDR1 SGHRS, CDR2 YFSETQ. Trimming shortened V by 4 bases and J by 8 bases, and 18 bases separated the two germline ends. CDR3 length equals 15 residues. CDR3 sequence reads: CASSLATGTREKLFF. CDR3 nucleotides: TGCGCCAGCAGCCTGGCTACAGGGACGAGGGAAAAACTGTTTTTT.